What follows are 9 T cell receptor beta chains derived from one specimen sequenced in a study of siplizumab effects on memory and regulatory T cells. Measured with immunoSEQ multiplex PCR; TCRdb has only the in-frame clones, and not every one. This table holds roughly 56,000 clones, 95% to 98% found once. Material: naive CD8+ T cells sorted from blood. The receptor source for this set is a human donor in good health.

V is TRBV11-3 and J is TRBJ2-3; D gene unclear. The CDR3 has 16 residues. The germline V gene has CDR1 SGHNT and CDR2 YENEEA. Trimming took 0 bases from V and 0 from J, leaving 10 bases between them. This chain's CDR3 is CASSLDPGTSTDTQYF. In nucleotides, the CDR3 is TGTGCCAGCAGCTTAGATCCCGGCACTAGCACAGATACGCAGTATTTT. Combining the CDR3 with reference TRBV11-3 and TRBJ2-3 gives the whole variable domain EAGVVQSPRYKIIEKKQPVAFWCNPISGHNTLYWYLQNLGQGPELLIRYENEEAVDDSQLPKDRFSAERLKGVDSTLKIQPAELGDSAVYLCASSLDPGTSTDTQYFGPGTRLTVL.

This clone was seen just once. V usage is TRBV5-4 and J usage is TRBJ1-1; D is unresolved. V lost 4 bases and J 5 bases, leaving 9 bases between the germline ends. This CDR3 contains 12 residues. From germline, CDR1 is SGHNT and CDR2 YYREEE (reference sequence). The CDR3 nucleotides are TGTGCCAGCAGCCGCATCGGGACTGAAGCTTTCTTT. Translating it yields CASSRIGTEAFF.

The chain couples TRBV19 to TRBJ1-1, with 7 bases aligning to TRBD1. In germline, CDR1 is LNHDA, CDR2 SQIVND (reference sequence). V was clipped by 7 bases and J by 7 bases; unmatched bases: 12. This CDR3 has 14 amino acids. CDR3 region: CASTPGTAVYEAFF. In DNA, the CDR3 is TGTGCCAGTACCCCCGGGACAGCTGTCTATGAAGCTTTCTTT.

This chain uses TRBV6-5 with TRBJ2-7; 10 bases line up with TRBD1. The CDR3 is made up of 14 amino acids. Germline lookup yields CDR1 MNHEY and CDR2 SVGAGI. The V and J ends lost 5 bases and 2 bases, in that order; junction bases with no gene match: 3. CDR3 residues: CASSPDRGTYEQYF. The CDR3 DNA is TGTGCCAGCAGTCCGGACAGGGGGACCTACGAGCAGTACTTC.

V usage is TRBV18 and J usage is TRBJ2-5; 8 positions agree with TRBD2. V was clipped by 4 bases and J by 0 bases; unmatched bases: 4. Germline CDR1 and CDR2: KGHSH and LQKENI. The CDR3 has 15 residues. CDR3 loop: CASSLTSEYQETQYF. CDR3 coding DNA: TGTGCCAGCTCACTGACTAGCGAGTACCAAGAGACCCAGTACTTC.

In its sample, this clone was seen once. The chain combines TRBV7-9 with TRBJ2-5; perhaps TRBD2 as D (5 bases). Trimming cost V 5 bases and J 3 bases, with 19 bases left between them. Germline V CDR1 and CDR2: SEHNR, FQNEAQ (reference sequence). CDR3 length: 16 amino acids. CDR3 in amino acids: CASSPVESGRKETQYF. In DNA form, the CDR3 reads TGTGCCAGCAGCCCCGTAGAAAGCGGTCGAAAAGAGACCCAGTACTTC.

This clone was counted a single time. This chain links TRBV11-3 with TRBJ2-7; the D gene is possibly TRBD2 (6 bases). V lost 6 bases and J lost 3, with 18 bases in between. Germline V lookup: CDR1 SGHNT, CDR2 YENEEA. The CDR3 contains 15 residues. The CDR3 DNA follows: TGTGCCAGCAGTAGGGAAACGGGAGAGTACTACGAGCAGTACTTC. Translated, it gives CASSRETGEYYEQYF. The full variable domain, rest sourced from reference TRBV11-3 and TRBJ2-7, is EAGVVQSPRYKIIEKKQPVAFWCNPISGHNTLYWYLQNLGQGPELLIRYENEEAVDDSQLPKDRFSAERLKGVDSTLKIQPAELGDSAVYLCASSRETGEYYEQYFGPGTRLTVT.

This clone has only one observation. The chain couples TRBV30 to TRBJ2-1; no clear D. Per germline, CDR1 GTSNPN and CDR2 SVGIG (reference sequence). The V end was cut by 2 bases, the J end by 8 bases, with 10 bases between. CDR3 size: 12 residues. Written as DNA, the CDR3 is TGTGCCTGGAGTAACCCGAGTGATGAGCAGTTCTTC. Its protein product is CAWSNPSDEQFF.

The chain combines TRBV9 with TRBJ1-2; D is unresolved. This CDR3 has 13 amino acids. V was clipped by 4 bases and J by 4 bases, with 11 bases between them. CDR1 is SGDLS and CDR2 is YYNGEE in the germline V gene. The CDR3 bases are TGTGCCAGCAGCACCCAACGGGGCTATGGCTACACCTTC. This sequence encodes CASSTQRGYGYTF.